This TCR beta chain came from a study of identical twins. Remarks on this clonotype: Its antigen remains unknown.

Looked up from germline, CDR1 is LGHDT and CDR2 is YNNKEL (reference sequence). This CDR3 contains 13 residues. V was clipped by 3 bases and J by 10 bases; unmatched bases: 8. TCRdb called the 5' RACE reads again in MiXCR, with one record for every CDR3 protein. The sample records about 530,000 distinct CDR3 sequences, about 22% being singletons. Study outcomes and limitations: Carriage of fewer insertions was seen in abundant cord blood beta clonotypes, whereas memory repertoires showed none.

This same sample was also taken into another study, of yellow fever vaccine responses in identical twins. Turning to that study: Twins reportedly had a vaccine T cell response that seemed partly convergent, partly personalized.

The chain joins TRBV3-1 to TRBJ1-1; 7 bases are shared with TRBD1. The sequencing sample was made of CD4+ T cells sorted from blood. This clonotype originated in a woman aged 18-29 years in good health. The CDR3 loop is CASSQDSQGSAFF. The CDR3 bases are TGTGCCAGCAGCCAGGACTCACAGGGGTCAGCTTTCTTT.